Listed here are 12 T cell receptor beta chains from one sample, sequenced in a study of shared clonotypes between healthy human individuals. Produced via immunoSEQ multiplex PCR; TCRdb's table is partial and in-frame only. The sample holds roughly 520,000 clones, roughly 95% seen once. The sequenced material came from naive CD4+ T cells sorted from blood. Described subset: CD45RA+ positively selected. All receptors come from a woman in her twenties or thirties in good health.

Here the CDR3 reads CASSSTGNQETQYF. CDR3 in DNA: TGCGCCAGCAGCTCGACAGGAAACCAAGAGACCCAGTACTTC. This chain uses TRBV5-1 with TRBJ2-5; D is possibly TRBD1 (6 bases). In germline, CDR1 is SGHRS, CDR2 YFSETQ. Between the trimmed V and J ends, which lost 3 bases and 0 bases, there was a span of 9 bases. CDR3 size: 14 residues.

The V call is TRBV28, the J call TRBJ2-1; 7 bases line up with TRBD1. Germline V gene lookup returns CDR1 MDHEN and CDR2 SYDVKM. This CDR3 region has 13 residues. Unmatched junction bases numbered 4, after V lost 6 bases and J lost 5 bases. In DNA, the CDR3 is TGTGCCAGCAGAACGGGACAGCACAATGAGCAGTTCTTC. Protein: CASRTGQHNEQFF.

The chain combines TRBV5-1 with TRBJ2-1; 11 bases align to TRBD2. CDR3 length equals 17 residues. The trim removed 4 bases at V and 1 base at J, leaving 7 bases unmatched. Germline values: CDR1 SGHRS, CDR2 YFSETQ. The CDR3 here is CASSASGTSGSYNEQFF. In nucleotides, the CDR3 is TGCGCCAGCAGCGCTTCCGGGACTAGCGGATCCTACAATGAGCAGTTCTTC.

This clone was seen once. CDR3 protein: CASSLGGRSYEQYF. DNA for the CDR3: TGTGCCAGCAGTTTAGGGGGGCGCTCCTACGAGCAGTACTTC. The chain uses TRBV27 and TRBJ2-7; D is possibly TRBD1 or TRBD2 (6 bases each). This CDR3 spans 14 amino acids. In germline, CDR1 is MNHEY, CDR2 SMNVEV (reference sequence). V was trimmed by 2 bases and J by 0 bases, leaving 8 bases between them.

The CDR3 region has the DNA TGTGCCAGCAGCCCCCGGGCGAGGGCTGGGGCCAACGTCCTGACTTTC. Amino acid sequence: CASSPRARAGANVLTF. The chain recombines TRBV9 with TRBJ2-6, with D possibly matching TRBD2 (5 bases). The CDR3 sequence is 16 residues long. The V and J ends lost 4 bases and 2 bases respectively, with 13 bases between them. CDR1 and CDR2 (germline): SGDLS, YYNGEE.

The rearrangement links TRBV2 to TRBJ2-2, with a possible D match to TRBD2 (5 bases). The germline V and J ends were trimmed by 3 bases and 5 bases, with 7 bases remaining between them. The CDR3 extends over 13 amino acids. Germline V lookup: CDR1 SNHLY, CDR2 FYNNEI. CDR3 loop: CASSERATGELFF. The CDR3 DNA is TGTGCCAGCAGTGAGCGGGCAACCGGGGAGCTGTTTTTT.

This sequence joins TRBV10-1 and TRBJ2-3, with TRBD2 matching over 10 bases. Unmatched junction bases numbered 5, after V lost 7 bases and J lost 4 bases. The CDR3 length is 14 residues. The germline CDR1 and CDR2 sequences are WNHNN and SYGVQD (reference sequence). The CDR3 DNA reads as TGCGCCAGCAAACAGGGACTAGCGTCAGATACGCAGTATTTT. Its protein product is CASKQGLASDTQYF.

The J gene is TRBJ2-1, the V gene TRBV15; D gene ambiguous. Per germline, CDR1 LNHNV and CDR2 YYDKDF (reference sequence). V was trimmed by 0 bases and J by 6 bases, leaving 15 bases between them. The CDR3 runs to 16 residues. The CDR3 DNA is TGTGCCACCAGCAGAGATCCCCGGTACCCGGGCAATGAGCAGTTCTTC. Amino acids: CATSRDPRYPGNEQFF.

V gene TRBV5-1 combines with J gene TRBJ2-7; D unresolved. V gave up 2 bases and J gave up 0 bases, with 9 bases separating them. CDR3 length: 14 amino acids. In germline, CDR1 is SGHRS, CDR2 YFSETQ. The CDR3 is CASSFVGSSYEQYF. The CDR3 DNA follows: TGCGCCAGCAGCTTCGTGGGCAGCTCCTACGAGCAGTACTTC.

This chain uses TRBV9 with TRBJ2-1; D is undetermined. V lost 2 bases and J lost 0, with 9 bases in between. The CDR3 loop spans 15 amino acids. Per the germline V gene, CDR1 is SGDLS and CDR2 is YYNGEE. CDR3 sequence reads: CASSVLPGSYNEQFF. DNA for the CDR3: TGTGCCAGCAGCGTCCTACCAGGCTCCTACAATGAGCAGTTCTTC.

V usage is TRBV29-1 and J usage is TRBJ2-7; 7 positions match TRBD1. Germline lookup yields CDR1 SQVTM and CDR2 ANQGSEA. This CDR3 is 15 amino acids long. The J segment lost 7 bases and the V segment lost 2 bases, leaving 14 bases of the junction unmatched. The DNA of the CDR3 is TGCAGCGTTGAATTGGCGAGGGGGCCGGGGAGTGAGCAGTACTTC. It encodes CSVELARGPGSEQYF.

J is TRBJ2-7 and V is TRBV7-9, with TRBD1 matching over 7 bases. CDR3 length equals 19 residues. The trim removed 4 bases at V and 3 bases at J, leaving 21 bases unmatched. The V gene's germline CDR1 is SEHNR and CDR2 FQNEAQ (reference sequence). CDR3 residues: CASSSSGTANYLSSYEQYF. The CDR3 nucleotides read TGTGCCAGCAGCTCTTCCGGGACAGCAAATTATTTATCCAGCTACGAGCAGTACTTC.